This T cell receptor beta chain emerged from a study of T cells in Graves' hyperthyroidism and ophthalmopathy. Study information: Upon initial diagnosis and before any treatment, peripheral blood was collected.

The CDR3 spans 14 residues. Trimming shortened V by 6 bases and J by 3 bases, and 14 bases separated the two germline ends. The germline V gene encodes CDR1 SGHRS and CDR2 YFSETQ. Overall study findings and caveats: Most expanded thyroid clonotypes above 0.001 also appeared in blood. A model of 13 V-J features distinguished ophthalmopathy from stable hyperthyroidism.

In making diagnoses, clinical symptoms, serum thyroxine and TRAb, thyroid ultrasound and orbital computed tomography were all used. Template material for amplifying TCR beta CDR3 regions consisted of RNA transcripts. First-round RT-PCR of the TCR CDR3 relied on the HTBI primer set. TCRdb recomputed calls from the multiplex PCR reads with MiXCR, one row per CDR3 protein. Among fewer than 600,000 distinct CDR3 sequences listed, approximately 14% were seen once. This clonotype was recorded at least ten times. As yet, its antigen is unknown. The V call is TRBV5-1, the J call TRBJ2-3; tentative D call: TRBD2 (6 bases). The receptor comes from a woman between 40 and 55 years old with Graves' hyperthyroidism. The sequencing sample was made of blood. As DNA, the CDR3 is TGCGCCAGCATGTTCGGAGGGCCGACAGATACGCAGTATTTT. This sequence encodes CASMFGGPTDTQYF.